The source of this T cell receptor beta chain is a study of beta chain features in type 1 diabetes. Study-wide results and limits: Relative to healthy donors, patients appeared to have naive, central memory and Treg TCRB repertoires that were more similar. Because the template was cDNA, high-expressing cells might be over-represented. It was possible that PCR favored shorter templates, equally so in patients and controls. TCRB CDR3 length was moderately but significantly reduced in all four CD4+ subsets of Type 1 diabetes patients.

All of the isolated RNA was reverse transcribed, so expressed TCRB transcripts were sequenced. Method: immunoSEQ multiplex PCR; TCRdb's copy keeps in-frame clones and lacks some. The sample lists some 160,000 clones, 8.5% to 10% occurring once. The germline V gene encodes CDR1 MNHEY and CDR2 SVGAGI. V lost 6 bases, J lost 2 bases, and 16 bases lay in between. CDR3 size: 15 residues. Turning to this clone: Its antigen is not known.

Based on CD45RO/CCR7/CD25/CD127/CD95/CD27, CD4+ regulatory, stem cell-like memory, naive and central memory cells were sorted. Sequenced: central memory CD4+ T cells from blood. This TCR was recovered from a woman aged 25 to 39 with type 1 diabetes. The rearrangement links TRBV6-5 to TRBJ2-5; TRBD1 might be the D (7 bases). The CDR3 sequence is CASRNPGGGQETQYF. The CDR3 DNA follows: TGTGCCAGCAGAAATCCAGGGGGAGGACAAGAGACCCAGTACTTC.